The 5 T cell receptor beta chains reported below all come from one sample, sequenced in a study of early T cells in non-severe SARS-CoV-2 infection. In TCRdb, the 5' RACE reads were re-called with MiXCR into one record per CDR3 protein. Altogether tens of thousands of distinct CDR3 sequences are present, almost 5.5% being singletons, with the ten largest covering under 5.5%. Sequenced here: whole blood, sampled at baseline. These receptor sequences come from an adult who was a healthcare worker with PCR-confirmed SARS-CoV-2 infection or an uninfected control (not recorded which).

This clonotype was picked up many times. The chain combines TRBV5-4 with TRBJ1-4; D gene uncertain. Germline CDR1 reads SGHNT; CDR2 reads YYREEE (reference sequence). The CDR3 consists of 14 residues. Trimming took 4 bases from V and 8 from J, leaving 15 bases between them. CDR3 DNA: TGTGCCAGCAGCCGCCGGGATGGTGAAGAAAAACTGTTTTTT. It yields the protein CASSRRDGEEKLFF.

This clonotype was detected ten times or more. The genes are TRBV20-1 and TRBJ2-5; maybe TRBD2 (6 bases). Germline CDR1 reads DFQATT; CDR2 reads SNEGSKA (reference sequence). Trimming took 2 bases from V and 5 from J, leaving 12 bases between them. The CDR3 is 13 residues long. The CDR3 loop is CSARRRVAETQYF. The CDR3 DNA reads as TGCAGTGCTAGACGGAGGGTCGCGGAGACCCAGTACTTC.

Many counts were recorded for this clonotype. The rearrangement links TRBV5-1 to TRBJ2-3, with TRBD1 identical over 9 bases. V dropped 0 bases and J dropped 4; count of bases not matched to a gene: 3. This CDR3 contains 15 residues. The germline CDR1 and CDR2 sequences are SGHRS and YFSETQ. CDR3 bases: TGCGCCAGCAGCTTGGCCAGGGACAGGGCAGATACGCAGTATTTT. Translating gives CASSLARDRADTQYF.

This clonotype was observed a few times. The gene calls are TRBV2 and TRBJ2-2; no definite D call. Germline V gene sequence: CDR1 SNHLY, CDR2 FYNNEI. The V and J ends lost 9 bases and 5 bases respectively, with 13 bases between them. CDR3 length equals 13 residues. CDR3 loop: CASRLLVTGELFF. CDR3 bases: TGTGCCAGTAGATTGCTGGTTACCGGGGAGCTGTTTTTT.

This chain uses TRBV28 with TRBJ2-5, with 8 bases aligning to TRBD2. CDR1 and CDR2 (germline): MDHEN, SYDVKM. V gave up 6 bases and J gave up 5 bases; unmatched junction bases: 8. CDR3 length: 14 amino acids. CDR3 region: CASRPPGLGETQYF. For the CDR3, the DNA is TGTGCCAGCAGACCCCCGGGACTAGGCGAGACCCAGTACTTC.